These 19 T cell receptor beta chains were sequenced from one sample in a study of cytomegalovirus exposure and HLA in healthy donors. PCR primers comprised 60 Vbeta and 13 Jbeta primers. Sequencing used immunoSEQ multiplex PCR; TCRdb keeps in-frame clones, though not all of them. This sample contains fewer than 150,000 clones. The material sequenced was PBMCs. The source is a woman aged 60 to 75 in good health and CMV-seronegative.

The chain combines TRBV28 with TRBJ2-7; the D gene is possibly TRBD1 (6 bases). Germline V gene data show CDR1 as MDHEN and CDR2 as SYDVKM. Trimming took 5 bases from V and 5 from J, leaving 13 bases between them. This CDR3 spans 13 amino acids. In DNA form, the CDR3 reads TGTGCCAGCAGTAGGGACAATGTTGACGAGCAGTACTTC. Its protein product is CASSRDNVDEQYF.

V usage is TRBV7-8 and J usage is TRBJ1-4, with 9 bases lining up with TRBD1. V dropped 5 bases and J dropped 8; count of bases not matched to a gene: 12. The CDR3 length is 16 residues. The germline gives CDR1 SGHVS, CDR2 FQNEAQ. The CDR3 DNA reads as TGTGCCAGCAGCCAAGGACCGGGACAGGGAGAGGAAAAACTGTTTTTT. This sequence encodes CASSQGPGQGEEKLFF.

The V call is TRBV5-4, the J call TRBJ2-7; 9 positions match TRBD2. The germline V gene has CDR1 SGHNT and CDR2 YYREEE (reference sequence). The CDR3 sequence is 15 residues long. The ends lost 4 bases at V and 1 base at J; junction bases unmatched: 6. The CDR3 is CASSLDLAGSYEQYF. The CDR3 DNA is TGTGCCAGCAGCCTCGACCTAGCGGGGTCCTACGAGCAGTACTTC.

The rearrangement uses TRBV18 and TRBJ2-7, with 8 bases that match TRBD2. Per the germline V gene, CDR1 is KGHSH and CDR2 is LQKENI. Trimming cost V 1 base and J 7 bases; bases outside gene matches: 9. This CDR3 is 15 amino acids long. Written as DNA, the CDR3 is TGTGCCAGCTCACCACAGAGCGGGAGACAGTTTGAGCAGTACTTC. Translated, it gives CASSPQSGRQFEQYF.

The chain combines TRBV2 with TRBJ1-3; D is possibly TRBD1 (6 bases). The CDR3 spans 13 residues. Germline CDR1 SNHLY, CDR2 FYNNEI. Trimming took 7 bases from V and 2 from J, leaving 9 bases between them. The CDR3 reads CASNWGPGNTIYF. The CDR3 DNA sequence: TGTGCCAGCAATTGGGGGCCTGGAAACACCATATATTTT.

The gene calls are TRBV5-1 and TRBJ2-1, with 12 bases aligning to TRBD2. This CDR3 has 15 amino acids. Germline CDR1 SGHRS, CDR2 YFSETQ. Trimming took 3 bases from V and 7 from J; bases not matched to a gene: 5. CDR3 DNA: TGCGCCAGCAGCTCGACTAGCGGGGGTATGAATGAGCAGTTCTTC. It specifies CASSSTSGGMNEQFF. Together with reference TRBV5-1 and TRBJ2-1, the CDR3 gives the full variable domain: KAGVTQTPRYLIKTRGQQVTLSCSPISGHRSVSWYQQTPGQGLQFLFEYFSETQRNKGNFPGRFSGRQFSNSRSEMNVSTLELGDSALYLCASSSTSGGMNEQFFGPGTRLTVL.

This chain connects TRBV13 to TRBJ2-7, with D hard to call. Germline CDR1 PRHDT, CDR2 FYEKMQ (reference sequence). The CDR3 has 12 residues. Trimming shortened V by 5 bases and J by 1 base, and 6 bases separated the two germline ends. CDR3 sequence reads: CASSQDSYEQYF. As DNA, the CDR3 is TGTGCCAGCAGCCAGGATTCCTACGAGCAGTACTTC.

V is TRBV5-1 and J is TRBJ2-2, with 9 bases fitting TRBD1. In germline, CDR1 is SGHRS, CDR2 YFSETQ. The CDR3 sequence is 15 residues long. The ends lost 5 bases at V and 4 bases at J; junction bases unmatched: 6. This CDR3 is CASRTGTGSTGELFF. The CDR3 DNA reads TGCGCCAGCAGAACCGGGACAGGGTCCACCGGGGAGCTGTTTTTT.

The chain uses TRBV28 and TRBJ2-7; D ambiguous. The CDR3 spans 14 residues. V was cut by 3 bases and J by 1 base, with 10 bases left in between. Germline V gene lookup returns CDR1 MDHEN and CDR2 SYDVKM. CDR3 protein: CASSFVGGSYEQYF. Written as DNA, the CDR3 is TGTGCCAGCAGTTTTGTTGGCGGATCCTACGAGCAGTACTTC.

The V call is TRBV9, the J call TRBJ2-5, with D possibly TRBD1 on 5 matching bases. The germline CDR1 and CDR2 sequences are SGDLS and YYNGEE. Trimming cost V 0 bases and J 2 bases, with 8 bases left between them. This CDR3 has 14 residues. CDR3 in DNA: TGTGCCAGCAGCGTAGATCAGGGACAAGAGACCCAGTACTTC. Translation: CASSVDQGQETQYF.

The gene calls are TRBV30 and TRBJ2-2; tentative D call: TRBD2 (5 bases). The CDR3 extends over 11 amino acids. V shed 4 bases and J shed 6 bases, with 6 bases lying between them. Germline V gene data show CDR1 as GTSNPN and CDR2 as SVGIG (reference sequence). This chain's CDR3 is CAWTGSGELFF. For the CDR3, the DNA is TGTGCCTGGACGGGGTCCGGGGAGCTGTTTTTT.

This rearrangement joins TRBV2 to TRBJ1-1, with 11 nucleotides matching TRBD1. V trimming: 7 bases; J trimming: 5 bases; junction bases outside the gene matches: 6. Germline V gene lookup returns CDR1 SNHLY and CDR2 FYNNEI. This CDR3 comprises 14 residues. This CDR3 reads CASTGQGAWTEAFF. The CDR3 DNA is TGTGCCAGCACTGGACAGGGGGCTTGGACTGAAGCTTTCTTT.

V is TRBV11-1 and J is TRBJ2-1; perhaps TRBD1 as D (6 bases). The CDR3 runs to 15 residues. The ends were cut back, 2 bases at V and 2 bases at J, with 10 bases in the middle. Germline CDR1 and CDR2: SGHAT and FQDESV (reference sequence). CDR3 DNA: TGTGCCAGCAGCTTATTGGGGGCCACCTACAATGAGCAGTTCTTC. Translated: CASSLLGATYNEQFF. The variable domain in full, completed from reference TRBV11-1 and TRBJ2-1, reads EAEVAQSPRYKITEKSQAVAFWCDPISGHATLYWYRQILGQGPELLVQFQDESVVDDSQLPKDRFSAERLKGVDSTLKIQPAELGDSAMYLCASSLLGATYNEQFFGPGTRLTVL.

Concerning this clone itself: At one of its ends the junction is not consistent with the germline gene, which may arise from a read error. The chain carries TRBV7-7 and TRBJ1-6; D unclear. The V gene's germline CDR1 is SSHAT and CDR2 FNYEAQ (reference sequence). The CDR3 consists of 15 residues. The CDR3 DNA follows: TGTGCTAGCAGCTTGAGGCAGGAGGGCAATTCACCCCTCCACTTT. This gives the protein CASSLRQEGNSPLHF.

V gene TRBV10-2 combines with J gene TRBJ1-6, with D perhaps matching TRBD1 (6 bases). Germline-derived CDR1 and CDR2 are WSHSY and SAAADI. With 0 bases removed from V and 10 bases from J, the gap between germline ends came to 16 bases. The CDR3 spans 16 residues. The CDR3 reads CASSESPRGRVSPLHF. CDR3 sequence (DNA): TGCGCCAGCAGTGAGTCGCCCAGGGGACGGGTCTCACCCCTCCACTTT.

V is TRBV7-9 and J is TRBJ2-7; 7 bases align to TRBD2. Germline V gene sequence: CDR1 SEHNR, CDR2 FQNEAQ (reference sequence). The CDR3 totals 13 residues. The V segment lost 1 base and the J segment 5 bases; nucleotides outside the gene matches: 2. The CDR3: CASSLGLAHEQYF. For the CDR3, the DNA is TGTGCCAGCAGCTTAGGACTAGCACACGAGCAGTACTTC.

On this clone: Within the sample, other DNA sequences also encode this same CDR3. The chain links TRBV7-9 to TRBJ1-4; D is possibly TRBD1 (5 bases). The CDR3 covers 14 residues. Trimming took off 1 base at V and 7 bases at J, with 10 bases between the two ends. CDR1 and CDR2 (germline): SEHNR, FQNEAQ (reference sequence). CDR3 protein: CASSLVLGREKLFF. CDR3 DNA: TGTGCCAGCAGCTTAGTACTGGGGCGTGAAAAACTGTTTTTT.

The chain couples TRBV11-3 to TRBJ2-1, with D possibly matching TRBD2 (5 bases). Germline CDR1 and CDR2: SGHNT and YENEEA. Trimming stripped 4 bases from V and 7 bases from J, with 14 bases between. CDR3 size: 14 residues. The CDR3 region has the DNA TGTGCCAGCAGCTCCGACGGGAATCAAAATGAGCAGTTCTTC. This translates into CASSSDGNQNEQFF. Full variable domain (outside the CDR3, taken from reference TRBV11-3 and TRBJ2-1): EAGVVQSPRYKIIEKKQPVAFWCNPISGHNTLYWYLQNLGQGPELLIRYENEEAVDDSQLPKDRFSAERLKGVDSTLKIQPAELGDSAVYLCASSSDGNQNEQFFGPGTRLTVL.

The chain recombines TRBV10-2 with TRBJ2-1; 9 nucleotides agree with TRBD2. The length of the CDR3 is 15 residues. In germline, CDR1 is WSHSY, CDR2 SAAADI. Losses at the gene ends were 6 bases for V and 0 bases for J; bases not matched to a gene: 3. The CDR3 DNA follows: TGCGCCAGCAGGCCTAGCGGGGTCTCCTACAATGAGCAGTTCTTC. Its translation is CASRPSGVSYNEQFF.